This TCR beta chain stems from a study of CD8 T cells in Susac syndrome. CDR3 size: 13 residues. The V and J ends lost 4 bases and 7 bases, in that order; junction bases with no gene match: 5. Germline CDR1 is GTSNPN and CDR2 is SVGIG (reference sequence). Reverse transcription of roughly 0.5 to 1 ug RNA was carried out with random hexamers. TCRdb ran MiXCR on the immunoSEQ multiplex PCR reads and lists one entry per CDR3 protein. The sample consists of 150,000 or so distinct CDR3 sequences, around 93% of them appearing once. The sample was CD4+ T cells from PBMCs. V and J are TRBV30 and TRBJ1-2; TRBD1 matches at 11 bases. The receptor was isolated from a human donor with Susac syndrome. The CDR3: CAWTRDRGIGYTF. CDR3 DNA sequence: TGTGCCTGGACCCGGGACAGGGGGATTGGCTACACCTTC.